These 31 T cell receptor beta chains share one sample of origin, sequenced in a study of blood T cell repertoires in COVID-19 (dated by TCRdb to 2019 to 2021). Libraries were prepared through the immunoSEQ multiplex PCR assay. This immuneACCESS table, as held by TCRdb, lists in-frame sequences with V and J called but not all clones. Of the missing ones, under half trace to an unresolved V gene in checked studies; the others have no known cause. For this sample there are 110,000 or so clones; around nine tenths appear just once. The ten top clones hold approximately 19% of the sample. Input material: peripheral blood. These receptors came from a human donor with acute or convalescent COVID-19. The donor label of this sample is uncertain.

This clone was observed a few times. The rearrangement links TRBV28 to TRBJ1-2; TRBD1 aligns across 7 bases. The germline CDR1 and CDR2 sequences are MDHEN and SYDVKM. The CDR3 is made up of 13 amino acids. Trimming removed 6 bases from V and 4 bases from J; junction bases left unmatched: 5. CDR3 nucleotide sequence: TGTGCCAGCAGACCGGGACAGACCTATGGCTACACCTTC. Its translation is CASRPGQTYGYTF.

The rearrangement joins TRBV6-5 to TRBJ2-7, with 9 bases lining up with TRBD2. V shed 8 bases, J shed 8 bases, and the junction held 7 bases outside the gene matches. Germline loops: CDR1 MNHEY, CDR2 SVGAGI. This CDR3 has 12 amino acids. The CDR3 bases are TGTGCCAGCGGGCGGGGGGGCGAGAAGCAGTACTTC. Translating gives CASGRGGEKQYF.

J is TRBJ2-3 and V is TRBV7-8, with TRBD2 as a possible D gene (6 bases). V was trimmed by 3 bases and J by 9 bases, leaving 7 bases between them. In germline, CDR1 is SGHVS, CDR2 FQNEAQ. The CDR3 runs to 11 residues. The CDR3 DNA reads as TGTGCCAGCAGCTTGGGGAGGACGCAGTATTTT. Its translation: CASSLGRTQYF.

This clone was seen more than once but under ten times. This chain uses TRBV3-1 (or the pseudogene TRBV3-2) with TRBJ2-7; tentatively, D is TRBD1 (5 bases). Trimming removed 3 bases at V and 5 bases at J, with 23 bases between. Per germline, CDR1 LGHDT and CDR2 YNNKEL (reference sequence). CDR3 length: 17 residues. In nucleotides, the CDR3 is TGTGCCAGCAGCCACGCCGAGACAGCTTTCTGGGGAAACGAGCAGTACTTC. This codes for CASSHAETAFWGNEQYF.

The CDR3 reads CASSFNGVMNTEAFF. CDR3 nucleotide sequence: TGTGCCAGCAGCTTTAACGGGGTCATGAACACTGAAGCTTTCTTT. The rearrangement links TRBV5-4 to TRBJ1-1; D remains ambiguous. Per the germline V gene, CDR1 is SGHNT and CDR2 is YYREEE (reference sequence). The CDR3 consists of 15 residues. V was cut by 2 bases and J by 0 bases, with 11 bases left in between.

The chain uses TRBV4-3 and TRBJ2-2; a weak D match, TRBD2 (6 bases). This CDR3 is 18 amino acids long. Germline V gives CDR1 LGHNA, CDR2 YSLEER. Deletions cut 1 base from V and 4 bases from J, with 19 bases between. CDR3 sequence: CASSQGYPGVGGTGELFF. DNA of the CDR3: TGCGCCAGCAGCCAAGGATACCCGGGGGTCGGGGGCACCGGGGAGCTGTTTTTT.

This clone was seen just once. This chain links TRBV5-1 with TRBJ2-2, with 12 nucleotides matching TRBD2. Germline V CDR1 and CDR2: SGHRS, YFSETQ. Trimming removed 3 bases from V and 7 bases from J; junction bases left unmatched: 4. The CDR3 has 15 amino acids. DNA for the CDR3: TGCGCCAGCAGCTCCCAGGGACTAGCGGGCGGGGAGCTGTTTTTT. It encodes CASSSQGLAGGELFF. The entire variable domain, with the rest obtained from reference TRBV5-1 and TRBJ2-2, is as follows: KAGVTQTPRYLIKTRGQQVTLSCSPISGHRSVSWYQQTPGQGLQFLFEYFSETQRNKGNFPGRFSGRQFSNSRSEMNVSTLELGDSALYLCASSSQGLAGGELFFGEGSRLTVL.

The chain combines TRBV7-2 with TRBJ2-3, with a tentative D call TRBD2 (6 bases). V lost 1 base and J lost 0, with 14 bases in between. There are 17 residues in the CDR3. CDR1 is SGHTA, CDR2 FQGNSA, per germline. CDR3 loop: CASSLVGAGTSTDTQYF. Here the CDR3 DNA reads TGTGCCAGCAGCTTAGTTGGGGCGGGAACTAGCACAGATACGCAGTATTTT.

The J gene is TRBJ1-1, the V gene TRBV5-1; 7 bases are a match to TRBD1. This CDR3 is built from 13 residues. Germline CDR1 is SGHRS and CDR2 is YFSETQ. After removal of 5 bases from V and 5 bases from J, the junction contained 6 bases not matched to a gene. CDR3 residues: CASREGANTEAFF. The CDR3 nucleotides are TGCGCCAGCAGGGAGGGGGCAAATACTGAAGCTTTCTTT.

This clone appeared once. CDR3 DNA sequence: TGTGCCAGCTCACGGGGGATTACAGGGCTGAACACTGAAGCTTTCTTT. It is translated as CASSRGITGLNTEAFF. The chain uses TRBV18 and TRBJ1-1, with a weak D call TRBD1 (6 bases). Between the trimmed V and J ends, which lost 4 bases and 0 bases, there was a span of 15 bases. From germline, CDR1 is KGHSH and CDR2 LQKENI. There are 16 residues in the CDR3.

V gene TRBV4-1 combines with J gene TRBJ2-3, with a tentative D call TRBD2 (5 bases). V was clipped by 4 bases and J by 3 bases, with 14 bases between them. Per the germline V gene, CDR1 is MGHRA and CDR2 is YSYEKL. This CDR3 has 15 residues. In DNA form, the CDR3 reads TGCGCCAGCAGCCTGCGACTAATTGGGACAGATACGCAGTATTTT. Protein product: CASSLRLIGTDTQYF.

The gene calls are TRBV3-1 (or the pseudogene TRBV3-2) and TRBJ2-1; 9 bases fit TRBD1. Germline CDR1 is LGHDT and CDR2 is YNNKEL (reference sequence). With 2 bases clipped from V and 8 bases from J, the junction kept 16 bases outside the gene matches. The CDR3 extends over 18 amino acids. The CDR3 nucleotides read TGTGCCAGCAGCCAATTAGCCCCCGGGACAGGGATTTCCCATGAGCAGTTCTTC. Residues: CASSQLAPGTGISHEQFF.

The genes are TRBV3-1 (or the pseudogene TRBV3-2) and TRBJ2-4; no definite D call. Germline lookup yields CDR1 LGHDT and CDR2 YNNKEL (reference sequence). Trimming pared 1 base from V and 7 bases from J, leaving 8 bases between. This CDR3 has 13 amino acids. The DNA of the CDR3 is TGTGCCAGCAGCCAAGGGAGCTGGAACATTCAGTACTTC. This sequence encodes CASSQGSWNIQYF.

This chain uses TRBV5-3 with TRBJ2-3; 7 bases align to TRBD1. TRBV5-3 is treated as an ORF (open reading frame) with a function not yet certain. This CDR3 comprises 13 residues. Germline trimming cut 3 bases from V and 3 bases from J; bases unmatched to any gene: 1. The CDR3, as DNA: TGTGCCAGAAGCTCGGGACAGACAGATACGCAGTATTTT. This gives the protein CARSSGQTDTQYF.

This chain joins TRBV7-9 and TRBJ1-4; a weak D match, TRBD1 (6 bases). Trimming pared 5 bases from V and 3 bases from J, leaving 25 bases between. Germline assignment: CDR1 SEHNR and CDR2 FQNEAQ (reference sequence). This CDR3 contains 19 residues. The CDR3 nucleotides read TGTGCCAGCAGCCTCACCACCAACCAGGGGCCGCTATCTAATGAAAAACTGTTTTTT. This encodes CASSLTTNQGPLSNEKLFF.

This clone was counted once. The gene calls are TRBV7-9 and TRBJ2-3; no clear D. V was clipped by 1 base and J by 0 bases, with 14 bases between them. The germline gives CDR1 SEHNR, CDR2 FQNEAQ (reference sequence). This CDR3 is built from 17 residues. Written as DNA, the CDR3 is TGTGCCAGCAGCTTAGGGTACAACCATCCTAGCACAGATACGCAGTATTTT. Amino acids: CASSLGYNHPSTDTQYF. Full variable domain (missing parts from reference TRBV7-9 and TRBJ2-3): DTGVSQNPRHKITKRGQNVTFRCDPISEHNRLYWYRQTLGQGPEFLTYFQNEAQLEKSRLLSDRFSAERPKGSFSTLEIQRTEQGDSAMYLCASSLGYNHPSTDTQYFGPGTRLTVL.

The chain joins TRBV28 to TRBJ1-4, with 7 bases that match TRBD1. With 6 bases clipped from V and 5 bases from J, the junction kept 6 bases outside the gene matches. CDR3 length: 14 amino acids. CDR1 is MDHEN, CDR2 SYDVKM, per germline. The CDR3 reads CASSRGQLNEKLFF. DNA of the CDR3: TGTGCCAGCAGCCGGGGACAGTTAAATGAAAAACTGTTTTTT.

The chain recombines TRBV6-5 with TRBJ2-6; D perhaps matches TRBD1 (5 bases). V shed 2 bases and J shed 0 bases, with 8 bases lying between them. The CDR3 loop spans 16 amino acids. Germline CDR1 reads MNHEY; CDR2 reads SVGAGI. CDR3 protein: CASSYRQSSGANVLTF. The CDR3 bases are TGTGCCAGCAGTTACCGACAGTCCTCTGGGGCCAACGTCCTGACTTTC.

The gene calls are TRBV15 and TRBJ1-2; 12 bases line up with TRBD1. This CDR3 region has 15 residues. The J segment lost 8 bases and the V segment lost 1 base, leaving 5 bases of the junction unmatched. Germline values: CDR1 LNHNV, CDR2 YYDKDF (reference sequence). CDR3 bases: TGTGCCACCAGCAGAGTGGGACAGGGGGCGAGAGGCTACACCTTC. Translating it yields CATSRVGQGARGYTF.

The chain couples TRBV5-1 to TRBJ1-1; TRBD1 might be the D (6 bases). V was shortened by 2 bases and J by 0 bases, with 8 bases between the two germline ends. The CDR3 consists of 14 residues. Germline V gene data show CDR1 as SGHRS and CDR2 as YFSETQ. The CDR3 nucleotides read TGCGCCAGCAGCTTAGGGACATTGAACACTGAAGCTTTCTTT. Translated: CASSLGTLNTEAFF.

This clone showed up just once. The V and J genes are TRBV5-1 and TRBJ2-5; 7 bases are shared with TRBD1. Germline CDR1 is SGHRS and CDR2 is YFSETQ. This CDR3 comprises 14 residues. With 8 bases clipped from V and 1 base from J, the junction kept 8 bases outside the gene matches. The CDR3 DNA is TGCGCCAGTTCTCGGGGACAGCTCCAAGAGACCCAGTACTTC. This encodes CASSRGQLQETQYF.

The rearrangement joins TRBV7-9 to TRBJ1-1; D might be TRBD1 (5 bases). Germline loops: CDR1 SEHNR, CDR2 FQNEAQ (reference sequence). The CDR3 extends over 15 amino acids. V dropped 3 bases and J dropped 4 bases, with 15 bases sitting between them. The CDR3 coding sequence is TGTGCCAGCAGCTTGTGGCAGGGAGGTACCACTGAAGCTTTCTTT. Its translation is CASSLWQGGTTEAFF.

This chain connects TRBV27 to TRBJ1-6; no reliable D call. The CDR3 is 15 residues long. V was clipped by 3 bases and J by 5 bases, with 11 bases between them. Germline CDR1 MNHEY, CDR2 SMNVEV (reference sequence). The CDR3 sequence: CASSFGGLNNSPLHF. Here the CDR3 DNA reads TGTGCCAGCAGTTTTGGAGGGCTGAATAATTCACCCCTCCACTTT.

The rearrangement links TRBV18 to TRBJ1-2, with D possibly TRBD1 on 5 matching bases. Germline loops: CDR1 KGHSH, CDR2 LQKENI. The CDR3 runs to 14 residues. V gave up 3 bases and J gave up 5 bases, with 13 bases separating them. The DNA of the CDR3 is TGTGCCAGCTCACCGACGACAGAGATGTATGGCTACACCTTC. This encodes CASSPTTEMYGYTF.

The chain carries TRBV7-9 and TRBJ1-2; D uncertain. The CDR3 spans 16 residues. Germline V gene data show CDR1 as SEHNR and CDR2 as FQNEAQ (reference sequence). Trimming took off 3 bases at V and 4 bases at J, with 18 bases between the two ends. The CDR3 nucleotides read TGTGCCAGCAGCTTTAGTTTAACAGAAAGAAGCTATGGCTACACCTTC. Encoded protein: CASSFSLTERSYGYTF.

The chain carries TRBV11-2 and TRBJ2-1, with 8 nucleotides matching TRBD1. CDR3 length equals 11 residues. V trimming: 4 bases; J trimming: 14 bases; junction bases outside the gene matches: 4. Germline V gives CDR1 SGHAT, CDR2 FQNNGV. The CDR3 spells CASSSMTGEFF. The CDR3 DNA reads TGTGCCAGCAGCTCCATGACAGGGGAGTTCTTC. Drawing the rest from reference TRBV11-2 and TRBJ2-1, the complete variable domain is EAGVAQSPRYKIIEKRQSVAFWCNPISGHATLYWYQQILGQGPKLLIQFQNNGVVDDSQLPKDRFSAERLKGVDSTLKIQPAKLEDSAVYLCASSSMTGEFFGPGTRLTVL.

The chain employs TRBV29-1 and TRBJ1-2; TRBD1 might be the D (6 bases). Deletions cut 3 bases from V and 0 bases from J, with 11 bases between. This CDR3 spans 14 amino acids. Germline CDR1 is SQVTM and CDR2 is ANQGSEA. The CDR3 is CSVDPGQTNYGYTF. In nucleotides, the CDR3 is TGCAGCGTTGACCCCGGACAGACTAACTATGGCTACACCTTC.

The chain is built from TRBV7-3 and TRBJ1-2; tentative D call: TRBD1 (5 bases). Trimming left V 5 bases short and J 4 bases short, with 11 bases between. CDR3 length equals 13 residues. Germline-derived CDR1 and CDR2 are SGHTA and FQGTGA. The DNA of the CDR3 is TGTGCCAGCAGCCCGGGGGACGGCTATGGCTACACCTTC. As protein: CASSPGDGYGYTF. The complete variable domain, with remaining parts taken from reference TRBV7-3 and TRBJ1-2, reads GAGVSQTPSNKVTEKGKYVELRCDPISGHTALYWYRQSLGQGPEFLIYFQGTGAADDSGLPNDRFFAVRPEGSVSTLKIQRTERGDSAVYLCASSPGDGYGYTFGSGTRLTVV.

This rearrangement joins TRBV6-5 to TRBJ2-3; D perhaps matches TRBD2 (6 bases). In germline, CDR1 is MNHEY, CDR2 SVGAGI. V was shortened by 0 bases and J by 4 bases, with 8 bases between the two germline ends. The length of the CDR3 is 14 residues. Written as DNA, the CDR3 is TGTGCCAGCAGTTACTCTCCGGGGGCAGATACGCAGTATTTT. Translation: CASSYSPGADTQYF.

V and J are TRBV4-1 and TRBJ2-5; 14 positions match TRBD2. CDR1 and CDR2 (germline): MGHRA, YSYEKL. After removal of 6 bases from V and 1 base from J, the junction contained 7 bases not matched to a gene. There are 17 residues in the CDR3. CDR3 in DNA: TGCGCCAGCAGTCGTTTCGGACTAGCGGGGGGCCAAGAGACCCAGTACTTC. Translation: CASSRFGLAGGQETQYF.

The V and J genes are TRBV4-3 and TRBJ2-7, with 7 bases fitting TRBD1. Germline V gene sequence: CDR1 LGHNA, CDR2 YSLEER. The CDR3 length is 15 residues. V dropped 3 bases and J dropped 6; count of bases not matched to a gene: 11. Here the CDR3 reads CASSQTGSQRGEQYF. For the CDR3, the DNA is TGCGCCAGCAGCCAGACAGGGAGTCAGAGAGGCGAGCAGTACTTC.